The 5 T cell receptor beta chains below come from one sample, sequenced in a study of blood T cell repertoires in COVID-19. Produced via immunoSEQ multiplex PCR; TCRdb's table is partial and in-frame only. Here the sample spans about 120,000 clones, 60% to 85% being singletons. Sequencing was done on a sample of peripheral blood. The receptors shown here come from a man between 65 and 85 years old with acute or convalescent COVID-19.

The chain employs TRBV4-3 and TRBJ2-1; TRBD2 aligns across 12 bases. The CDR3 consists of 16 residues. V shed 0 bases and J 9 bases; nucleotides not matched to a gene: 6. Germline V gene lookup returns CDR1 LGHNA and CDR2 YSLEER. This CDR3 reads CASSQDWASGGAEQFF. DNA of the CDR3: TGCGCCAGCAGCCAAGATTGGGCTAGCGGGGGGGCTGAGCAGTTCTTC.

The CDR3 region is CASSHRRGASKNIQYF. CDR3 nucleotide sequence: TGTGCCAGCAGCCACCGACGTGGGGCCAGCAAAAACATTCAGTACTTC. V usage is TRBV14 and J usage is TRBJ2-4; maybe TRBD1 (5 bases). CDR1 is SGHDN and CDR2 is FVKESK in the germline V gene. This CDR3 has 16 residues. V was pared by 3 bases and J by 3 bases, with 15 bases between.

The chain carries TRBV5-6 and TRBJ2-3, with 7 bases matching TRBD1. The CDR3 runs 15 residues. V dropped 3 bases and J dropped 0; count of bases not matched to a gene: 4. Germline assignment: CDR1 SGHDT and CDR2 YYEEEE. CDR3: CASSSGQYSTDTQYF. CDR3 DNA: TGTGCCAGCAGCTCGGGACAGTATAGCACAGATACGCAGTATTTT.

The V call is TRBV6-5, the J call TRBJ2-5; tentatively, D is TRBD2 (6 bases). The CDR3 totals 14 residues. Trimming shortened V by 0 bases and J by 6 bases, and 11 bases separated the two germline ends. CDR1 MNHEY and CDR2 SVGAGI come from the germline V gene. Written as DNA, the CDR3 is TGTGCCAGCAGTTACTCGGGGGGACCCAAGACCCAGTACTTC. Translation gives CASSYSGGPKTQYF.

This chain uses TRBV11-3 with TRBJ2-7; 13 positions match TRBD2. Germline V gives CDR1 SGHNT, CDR2 YENEEA. The V gene end was trimmed by 5 bases and the J gene end by 9 bases; junction bases not matched to a gene: 7. The CDR3 has 14 residues. The CDR3 spells CASSEGLAGRGQYF. The CDR3 region has the DNA TGTGCCAGCAGCGAGGGACTAGCGGGGAGGGGGCAGTACTTC.